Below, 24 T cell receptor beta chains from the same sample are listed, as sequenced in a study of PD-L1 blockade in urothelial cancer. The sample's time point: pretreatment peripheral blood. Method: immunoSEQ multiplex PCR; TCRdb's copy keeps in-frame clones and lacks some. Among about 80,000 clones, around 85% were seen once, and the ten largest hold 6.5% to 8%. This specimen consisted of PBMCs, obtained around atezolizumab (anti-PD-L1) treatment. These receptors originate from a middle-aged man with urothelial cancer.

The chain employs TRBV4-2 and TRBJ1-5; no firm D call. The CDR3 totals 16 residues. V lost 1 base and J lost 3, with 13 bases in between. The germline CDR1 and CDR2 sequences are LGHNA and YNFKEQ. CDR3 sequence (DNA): TGTGCCAGCAGCCAAGGGGGAGACGGGGACAATCAGCCCCAGCATTTT. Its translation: CASSQGGDGDNQPQHF.

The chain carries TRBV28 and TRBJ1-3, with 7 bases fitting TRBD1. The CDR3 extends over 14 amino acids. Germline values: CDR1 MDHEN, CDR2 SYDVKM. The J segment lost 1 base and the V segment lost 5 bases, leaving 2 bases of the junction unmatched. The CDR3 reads CASSPTGSGNTIYF. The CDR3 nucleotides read TGTGCCAGCAGTCCGACAGGGTCTGGAAACACCATATATTTT.

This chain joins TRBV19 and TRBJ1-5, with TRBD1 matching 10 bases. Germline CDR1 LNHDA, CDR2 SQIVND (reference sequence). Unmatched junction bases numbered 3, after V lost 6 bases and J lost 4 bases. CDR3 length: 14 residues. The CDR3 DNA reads TGTGCCAGTAGCCTGGACAGGGGGAATCAGCCCCAGCATTTT. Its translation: CASSLDRGNQPQHF.

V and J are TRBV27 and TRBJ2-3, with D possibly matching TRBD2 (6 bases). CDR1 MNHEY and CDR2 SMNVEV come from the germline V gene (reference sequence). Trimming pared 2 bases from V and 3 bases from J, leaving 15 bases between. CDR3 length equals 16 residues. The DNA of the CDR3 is TGTGCCAGCAGTTTAGTACTAGCAGTCGGGACAGATACGCAGTATTTT. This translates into CASSLVLAVGTDTQYF.

CDR3 nucleotide sequence: TGTGCCAGCAGGTCGGGACTGAACACCGGGGAGCTGTTTTTT. It encodes CASRSGLNTGELFF. The chain combines TRBV4-2 with TRBJ2-2, with D tentatively TRBD2 (6 bases). Trimming took 6 bases from V and 1 from J, leaving 9 bases between them. Germline V lookup: CDR1 LGHNA, CDR2 YNFKEQ. The CDR3 totals 14 residues.

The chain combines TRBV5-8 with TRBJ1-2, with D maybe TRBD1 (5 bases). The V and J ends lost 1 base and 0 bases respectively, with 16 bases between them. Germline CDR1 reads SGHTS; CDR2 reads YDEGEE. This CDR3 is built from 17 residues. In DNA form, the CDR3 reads TGTGCCAGCAGCTTGACGGGGAGGGGCTCCTCTAACTATGGCTACACCTTC. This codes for CASSLTGRGSSNYGYTF.

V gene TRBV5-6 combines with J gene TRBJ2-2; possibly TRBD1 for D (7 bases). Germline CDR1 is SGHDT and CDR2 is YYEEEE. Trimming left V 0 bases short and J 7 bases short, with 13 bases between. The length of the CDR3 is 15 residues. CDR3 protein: CASSLGQGGVGELFF. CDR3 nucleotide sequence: TGTGCCAGCAGCTTGGGGCAGGGGGGCGTCGGGGAGCTGTTTTTT.

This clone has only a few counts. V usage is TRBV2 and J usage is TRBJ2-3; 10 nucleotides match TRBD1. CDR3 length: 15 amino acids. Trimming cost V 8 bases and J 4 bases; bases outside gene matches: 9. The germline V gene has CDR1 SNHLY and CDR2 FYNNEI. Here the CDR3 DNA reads TGTGCCAGCCTCGGGCGGGACAGGGGTTCAGATACGCAGTATTTT. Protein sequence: CASLGRDRGSDTQYF.

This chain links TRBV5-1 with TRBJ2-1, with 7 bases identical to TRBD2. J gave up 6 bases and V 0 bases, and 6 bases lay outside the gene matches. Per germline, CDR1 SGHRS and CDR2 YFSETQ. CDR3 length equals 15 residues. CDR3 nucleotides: TGCGCCAGCAGCTTGGGGGCGGGAGCGGGCAATGAGCAGTTCTTC. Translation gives CASSLGAGAGNEQFF.

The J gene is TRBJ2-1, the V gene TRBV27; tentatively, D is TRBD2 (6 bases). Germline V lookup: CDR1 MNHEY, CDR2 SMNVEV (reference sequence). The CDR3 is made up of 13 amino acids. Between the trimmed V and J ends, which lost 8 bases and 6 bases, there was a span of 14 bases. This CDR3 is CASGVGTLNEQFF. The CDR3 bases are TGTGCCAGCGGGGTGGGGACTCTCAATGAGCAGTTCTTC.

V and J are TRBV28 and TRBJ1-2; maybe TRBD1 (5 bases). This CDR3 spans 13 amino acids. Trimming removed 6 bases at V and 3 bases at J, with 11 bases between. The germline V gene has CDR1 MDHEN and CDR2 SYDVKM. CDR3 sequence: CASRGGSDYGYTF. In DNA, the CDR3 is TGTGCCAGCAGGGGGGGTTCGGACTATGGCTACACCTTC.

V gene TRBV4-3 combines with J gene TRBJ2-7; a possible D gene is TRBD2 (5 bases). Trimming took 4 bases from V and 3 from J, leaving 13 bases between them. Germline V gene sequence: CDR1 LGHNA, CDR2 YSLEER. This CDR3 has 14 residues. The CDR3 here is CASSPLASGYEQYF. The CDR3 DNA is TGCGCCAGCAGCCCCCTAGCCTCGGGCTACGAGCAGTACTTC.

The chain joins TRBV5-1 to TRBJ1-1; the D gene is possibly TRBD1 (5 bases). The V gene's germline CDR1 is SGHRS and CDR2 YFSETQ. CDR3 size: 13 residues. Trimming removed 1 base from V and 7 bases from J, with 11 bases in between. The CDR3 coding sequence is TGCGCCAGCAGCTTGTCTCCGACAGTTGAAGCTTTCTTT. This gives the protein CASSLSPTVEAFF.

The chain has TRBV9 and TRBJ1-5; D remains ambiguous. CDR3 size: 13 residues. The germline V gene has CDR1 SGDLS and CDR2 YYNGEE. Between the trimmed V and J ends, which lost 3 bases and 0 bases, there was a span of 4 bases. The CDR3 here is CASSGLSNQPQHF. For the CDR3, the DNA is TGTGCCAGCAGCGGACTTAGCAATCAGCCCCAGCATTTT.

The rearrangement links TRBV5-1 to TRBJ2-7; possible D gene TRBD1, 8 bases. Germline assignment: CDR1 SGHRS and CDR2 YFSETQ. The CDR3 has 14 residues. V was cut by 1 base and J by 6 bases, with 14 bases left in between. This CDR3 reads CASSLTNRGGEQYF. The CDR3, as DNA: TGCGCCAGCAGCTTGACTAACAGGGGGGGCGAGCAGTACTTC. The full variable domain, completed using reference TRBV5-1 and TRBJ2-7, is KAGVTQTPRYLIKTRGQQVTLSCSPISGHRSVSWYQQTPGQGLQFLFEYFSETQRNKGNFPGRFSGRQFSNSRSEMNVSTLELGDSALYLCASSLTNRGGEQYFGPGTRLTVT.

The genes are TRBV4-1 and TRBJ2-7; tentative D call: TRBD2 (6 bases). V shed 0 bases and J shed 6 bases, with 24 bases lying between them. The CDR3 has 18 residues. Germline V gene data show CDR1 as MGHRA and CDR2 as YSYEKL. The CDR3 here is CASSQDRVLGEEGREQYF. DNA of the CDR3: TGCGCCAGCAGCCAAGATCGGGTCTTAGGAGAGGAGGGTCGCGAGCAGTACTTC.

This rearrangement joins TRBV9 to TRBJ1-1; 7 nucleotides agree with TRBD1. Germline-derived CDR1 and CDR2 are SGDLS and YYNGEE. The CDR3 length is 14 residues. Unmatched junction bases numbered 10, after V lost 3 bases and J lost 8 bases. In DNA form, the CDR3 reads TGTGCCAGCAGCGCCACGGGGACAGCCCAGGAAGCTTTCTTT. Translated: CASSATGTAQEAFF. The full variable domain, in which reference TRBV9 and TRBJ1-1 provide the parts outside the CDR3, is DSGVTQTPKHLITATGQRVTLRCSPRSGDLSVYWYQQSLDQGLQFLIQYYNGEERAKGNILERFSAQQFPDLHSELNLSSLELGDSALYFCASSATGTAQEAFFGQGTRLTVV.

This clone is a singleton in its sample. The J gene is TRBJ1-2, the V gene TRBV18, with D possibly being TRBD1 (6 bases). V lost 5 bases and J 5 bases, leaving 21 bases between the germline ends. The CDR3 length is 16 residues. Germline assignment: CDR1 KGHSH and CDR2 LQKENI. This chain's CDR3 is CASSTSTGAVYYGYTF. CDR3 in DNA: TGTGCCAGCTCAACATCGACAGGAGCGGTGTATTATGGCTACACCTTC.

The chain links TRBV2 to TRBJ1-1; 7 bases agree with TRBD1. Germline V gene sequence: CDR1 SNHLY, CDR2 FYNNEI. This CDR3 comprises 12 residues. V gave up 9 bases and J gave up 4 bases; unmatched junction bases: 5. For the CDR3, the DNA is TGTGCCAGACAGGGGCTGGGCACTGAAGCTTTCTTT. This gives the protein CARQGLGTEAFF. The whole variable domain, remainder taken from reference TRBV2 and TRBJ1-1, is EPEVTQTPSHQVTQMGQEVILRCVPISNHLYFYWYRQILGQKVEFLVSFYNNEISEKSEIFDDQFSVERPDGSNFTLKIRSTKLEDSAMYFCARQGLGTEAFFGQGTRLTVV.

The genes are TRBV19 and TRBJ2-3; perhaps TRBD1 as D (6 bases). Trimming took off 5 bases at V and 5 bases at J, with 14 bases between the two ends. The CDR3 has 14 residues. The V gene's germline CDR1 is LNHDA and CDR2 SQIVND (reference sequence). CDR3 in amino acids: CASSPVGARDTQYF. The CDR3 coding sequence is TGTGCCAGTAGTCCCGTGGGGGCTAGAGATACGCAGTATTTT.

The CDR3 DNA sequence: TGTGCCAGCAGCTTAGCGGGGAGCTCCTACGAGCAGTACTTC. It is translated as CASSLAGSSYEQYF. The chain couples TRBV5-4 to TRBJ2-7; 7 bases fit TRBD2. Germline assignment: CDR1 SGHNT and CDR2 YYREEE (reference sequence). V gave up 2 bases and J gave up 0 bases; unmatched junction bases: 2. The CDR3 contains 14 residues.

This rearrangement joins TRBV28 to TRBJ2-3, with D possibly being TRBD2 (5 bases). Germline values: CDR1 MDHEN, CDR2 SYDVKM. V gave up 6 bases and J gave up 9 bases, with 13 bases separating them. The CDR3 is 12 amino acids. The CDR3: CASRNSARTQYF. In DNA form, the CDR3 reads TGTGCCAGCAGAAATAGCGCGAGAACGCAGTATTTT.

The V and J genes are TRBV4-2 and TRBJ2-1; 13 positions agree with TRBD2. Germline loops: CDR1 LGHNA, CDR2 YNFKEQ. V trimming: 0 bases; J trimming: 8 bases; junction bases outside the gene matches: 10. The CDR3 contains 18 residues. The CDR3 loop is CASSQDDLGTSGMDEQFF. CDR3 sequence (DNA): TGTGCCAGCAGCCAAGACGATCTCGGGACTAGCGGGATGGATGAGCAGTTCTTC.

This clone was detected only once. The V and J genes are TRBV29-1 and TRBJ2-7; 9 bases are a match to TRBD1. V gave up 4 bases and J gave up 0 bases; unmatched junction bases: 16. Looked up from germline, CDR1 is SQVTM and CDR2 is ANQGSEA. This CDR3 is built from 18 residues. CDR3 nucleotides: TGCAGCGTTGCAAGGAGCGGACAGGGGTCCCTTAGCTCCTACGAGCAGTACTTC. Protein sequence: CSVARSGQGSLSSYEQYF.